The T cell receptor beta chain under discussion was sequenced for a study of Ad26.COV2.S vaccination and SARS-CoV-2 variants. Study information: Participants got Ad26.COV2.S intramuscularly, once or twice 56 days apart.

Unmatched junction bases numbered 1, after V lost 5 bases and J lost 2 bases. CDR1 and CDR2 from the germline V gene are SEHNR and FQNEAQ (reference sequence). The CDR3 totals 13 residues. Treatment given: 15 to 20 received Ad26.COV2.S at low or high dose, single or two shots; 5 received placebo; per-sample allocation not given. The investigators took samples on day 63 after the first vaccine or placebo injection. Only in-frame clones appear in the TCRdb table, and some are missing; sequencing was by immunoSEQ multiplex PCR. The table lists under 550,000 clones, roughly 90% of them singletons. Regarding this clone: Its antigen is unknown.

Study-wide findings and caveats: Placebo recipients and vaccine recipients were similar in non-spike TCR breadth.

The rearrangement links TRBV7-9 to TRBJ2-7; 9 bases align to TRBD1. The receptor was isolated from a person aged 18 to 59 who received the Ad26.COV2.S COVID-19 vaccine or a placebo. The sequenced sample was peripheral blood, obtained in a trial of Ad26.COV2.S vaccine versus placebo. The CDR3 bases are TGTGCCAGCAGCGGGACAGGGACCTACGAGCAGTACTTC. Encoded protein: CASSGTGTYEQYF.